This T cell receptor beta chain was recorded in a study of cytomegalovirus exposure and HLA in healthy donors. This clone was seen more than once but under ten times. Trimming shortened V by 5 bases and J by 0 bases, and 8 bases separated the two germline ends. Germline V gene sequence: CDR1 MNHEY, CDR2 SMNVEV (reference sequence). The CDR3 has 14 residues. The study ran its PCR with 60 Vbeta and 13 Jbeta primers. Assay: immunoSEQ multiplex PCR; the TCRdb copy retains only in-frame clones and omits some. The sample has about 150,000 clones, 50% to 75% seen once. The sequence was obtained from a woman aged 25 to 39 in good health and CMV-seropositive. The rearrangement uses TRBV27 and TRBJ1-5; D not resolved. The sample was PBMCs. The CDR3 spells CASSQTNSNQPQHF. The DNA for the CDR3 is TGTGCCAGCAGTCAGACAAATAGCAATCAGCCCCAGCATTTT.